The 14 T cell receptor beta chains below were found in one sample sequenced in a study of blood T cell repertoires in COVID-19. Generated by immunoSEQ multiplex PCR, the TCRdb table keeps only in-frame clones and is missing some. The sample contains more than 250,000 clones, about 87% of which appear only once. The sample taken for sequencing was peripheral blood. These receptors originate from a human donor in a cohort sampled during active COVID-19.

This sequence joins TRBV2 and TRBJ2-5; TRBD1 matches at 7 bases. The V gene end was trimmed by 5 bases and the J gene end by 5 bases; junction bases not matched to a gene: 2. The CDR3 runs to 12 residues. Germline V lookup: CDR1 SNHLY, CDR2 FYNNEI. The CDR3 sequence: CASSWDSETQYF. The CDR3 DNA reads as TGTGCCAGCAGTTGGGACAGTGAGACCCAGTACTTC.

The chain has TRBV9 and TRBJ1-1; D gene ambiguous. Germline loops: CDR1 SGDLS, CDR2 YYNGEE. The V and J ends lost 0 bases and 0 bases respectively, with 9 bases between them. The CDR3 consists of 15 residues. CDR3 nucleotide sequence: TGTGCCAGCAGCGTAGGTGGAGCCATGAACACTGAAGCTTTCTTT. Amino acids: CASSVGGAMNTEAFF.

The chain couples TRBV27 to TRBJ1-6, with 7 bases aligning to TRBD1. The CDR3 consists of 13 residues. Germline CDR1 and CDR2: MNHEY and SMNVEV (reference sequence). The junction had 4 bases not matched to a gene; V was cut back by 5 bases and J by 9 bases. The CDR3 loop is CASSDREVSPLHF. The CDR3 DNA reads TGTGCCAGCAGTGACAGGGAAGTTTCACCCCTCCACTTT.

This clone was seen once. The genes are TRBV18 and TRBJ2-3; a possible D gene is TRBD2 (6 bases). Germline V gene data show CDR1 as KGHSH and CDR2 as LQKENI. This CDR3 is built from 15 residues. V lost 6 bases, J lost 0 bases, and 13 bases lay in between. CDR3 bases: TGTGCCAGCTCCCCGCGGAGGGCTAGCACAGATACGCAGTATTTT. Translation gives CASSPRRASTDTQYF.

The CDR3 sequence is CSVCGSDTQYF. As DNA, the CDR3 is TGCAGCGTTTGCGGATCAGATACGCAGTATTTT. The rearrangement links TRBV29-1 to TRBJ2-3; the D is unclear. Germline-derived CDR1 and CDR2 are SQVTM and ANQGSEA. This CDR3 is 11 amino acids long. Deletions cut 5 bases from V and 4 bases from J, with 7 bases between.

As to this clone: The likely explanation is a read error, given a far larger clone one base away. The chain is built from TRBV7-3 and TRBJ1-1, with D possibly matching TRBD1 (6 bases). Per the germline V gene, CDR1 is SGHTA and CDR2 is FQGTGA. The CDR3 spans 13 residues. The V end lost 3 bases, the J end lost 1 base, and 6 bases lay between the germline ends. The CDR3 DNA is TGTGCCAGCAGCTTGACAGGGAACACTGAAGCTTTCTTT. Its translation is CASSLTGNTEAFF.

This clone was detected only once. The chain combines TRBV6-6 with TRBJ2-7, with 9 bases aligning to TRBD2. Germline V lookup: CDR1 MNHNY, CDR2 SVGAGI (reference sequence). After removal of 11 bases from V and 7 bases from J, the junction contained 9 bases not matched to a gene. The CDR3 loop spans 12 amino acids. Here the CDR3 DNA reads TGTGCCTGTAGCGGGGGCCCAGGGGAGCAGTACTTC. It codes for CACSGGPGEQYF.

The count of this clone is one. An end of the junction does not agree with germline; a read error may underlie this. J is TRBJ2-5 and V is TRBV7-9; 12 bases line up with TRBD2. The CDR3 extends over 15 amino acids. The germline CDR1 and CDR2 sequences are SEHNR and FQNEAQ (reference sequence). The chain's CDR3 is CASSLAGGLTETQYF. The DNA of the CDR3 is TGTGCCAGCAGCCTAGCGGGGGGGCTAACTGAGACCCAGTACTTC.

This clone was seen more than once but under ten times. This rearrangement joins TRBV7-9 to TRBJ2-2; D is possibly TRBD2 (5 bases). The CDR3 contains 15 residues. CDR1 and CDR2 from the germline V gene are SEHNR and FQNEAQ (reference sequence). V lost 10 bases to trimming and J lost 4 bases, with 19 bases between them. In DNA form, the CDR3 reads TGTGCCACCTACGAAGGACTCCTCGGCACCGGGGAGCTGTTTTTT. Its protein is CATYEGLLGTGELFF.

This clone turned up a few times. An end of the junction differs from the germline gene, which may be a read error. The chain recombines TRBV7-7 with TRBJ2-7; a possible D gene is TRBD2 (6 bases). This CDR3 comprises 15 residues. The V gene's germline CDR1 is SSHAT and CDR2 FNYEAQ (reference sequence). The CDR3 sequence is CASSLAAGSSYEQYF. The CDR3 DNA is TGTGCTAGCAGCTTAGCGGCGGGGAGCTCCTACGAGCAGTACTTC.

This clone was detected only once. The V and J genes are TRBV5-1 and TRBJ1-1; D may be TRBD1 (5 bases). Germline CDR1 and CDR2: SGHRS and YFSETQ. The germline V and J ends were trimmed by 0 bases and 0 bases, with 15 bases remaining between them. This CDR3 is 17 amino acids long. CDR3 loop: CASSLDSLGGMNTEAFF. The CDR3 nucleotides read TGCGCCAGCAGCTTGGATTCCTTGGGGGGTATGAACACTGAAGCTTTCTTT.

This clone has only one observation. The rearrangement uses TRBV15 and TRBJ2-1; 11 bases align to TRBD2. The V gene end was trimmed by 9 bases and the J gene end by 6 bases; junction bases not matched to a gene: 10. CDR1 and CDR2 (germline): LNHNV, YYDKDF (reference sequence). The CDR3 runs to 15 residues. DNA of the CDR3: TGTGCCACTTCGGTAGCGGGAGGGCCGAGCAATGAGCAGTTCTTC. Protein product: CATSVAGGPSNEQFF.

The chain has TRBV10-3 and TRBJ2-1, with TRBD2 matching over 11 bases. Trimming at V came to 11 bases and at J to 8 bases, leaving 14 bases not matched to a gene. CDR3 size: 15 residues. In germline, CDR1 is ENHRY, CDR2 SYGVKD. CDR3 amino acids: CAPGFLAGGRYEQFF. CDR3 DNA: TGTGCCCCAGGTTTCCTAGCGGGGGGCCGGTATGAGCAGTTCTTC.

This clone appeared a few times. Within the sample, other DNA sequences also encode this same CDR3. In DNA, the CDR3 is TGTGCCAGCAGCGACGGACAGGGAGGGCAGCCCCAGCATTTT. Amino acids: CASSDGQGGQPQHF. The chain carries TRBV9 and TRBJ1-5; TRBD1 agrees at 8 bases. CDR1 SGDLS and CDR2 YYNGEE come from the germline V gene. After removal of 3 bases from V and 7 bases from J, the junction contained 6 bases not matched to a gene. This CDR3 region has 14 residues.